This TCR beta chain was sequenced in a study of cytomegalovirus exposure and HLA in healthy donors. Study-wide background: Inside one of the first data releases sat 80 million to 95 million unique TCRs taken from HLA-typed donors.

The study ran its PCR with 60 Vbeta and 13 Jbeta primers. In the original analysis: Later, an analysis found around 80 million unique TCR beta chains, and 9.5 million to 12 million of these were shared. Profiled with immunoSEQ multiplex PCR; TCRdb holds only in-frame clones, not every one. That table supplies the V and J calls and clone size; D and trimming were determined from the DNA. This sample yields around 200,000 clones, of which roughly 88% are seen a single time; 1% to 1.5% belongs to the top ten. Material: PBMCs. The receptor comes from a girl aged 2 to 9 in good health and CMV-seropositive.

CDR3: CAWSSSTGSYTF. CDR3 nucleotides: TGTGCCTGGAGTTCATCGACAGGAAGCTACACCTTC. V gene TRBV30 combines with J gene TRBJ1-2; weak D call: TRBD1 (6 bases). From germline, CDR1 is GTSNPN and CDR2 SVGIG (reference sequence). The V gene lost 2 bases and the J gene lost 9 bases, with 13 bases spanning the gap. The CDR3 sequence is 12 residues long. The complete variable domain, with remaining parts taken from reference TRBV30 and TRBJ1-2, reads SQTIHQWPATLVQPVGSPLSLECTVEGTSNPNLYWYRQAAGRGLQLLFYSVGIGQISSEVPQNLSASRPQDRQFILSSKKLLLSDSGFYLCAWSSSTGSYTFGSGTRLTVV.